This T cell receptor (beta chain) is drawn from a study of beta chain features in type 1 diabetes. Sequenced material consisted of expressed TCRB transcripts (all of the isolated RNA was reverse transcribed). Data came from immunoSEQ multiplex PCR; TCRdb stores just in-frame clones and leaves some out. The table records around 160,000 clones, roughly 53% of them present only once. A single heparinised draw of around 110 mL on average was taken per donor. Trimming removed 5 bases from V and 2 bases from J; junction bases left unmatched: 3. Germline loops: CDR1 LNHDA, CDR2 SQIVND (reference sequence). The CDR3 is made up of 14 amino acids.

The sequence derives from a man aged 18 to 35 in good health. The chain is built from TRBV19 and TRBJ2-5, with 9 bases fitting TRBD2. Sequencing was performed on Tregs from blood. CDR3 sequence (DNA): TGTGCCAGTAGTTTTGCGGGGGGGCAAGAGACCCAGTACTTC. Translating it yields CASSFAGGQETQYF. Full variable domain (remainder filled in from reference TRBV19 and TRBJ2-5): DGGITQSPKYLFRKEGQNVTLSCEQNLNHDAMYWYRQDPGQGLRLIYYSQIVNDFQKGDIAEGYSVSREKKESFPLTVTSAQKNPTAFYLCASSFAGGQETQYFGPGTRLLVL.